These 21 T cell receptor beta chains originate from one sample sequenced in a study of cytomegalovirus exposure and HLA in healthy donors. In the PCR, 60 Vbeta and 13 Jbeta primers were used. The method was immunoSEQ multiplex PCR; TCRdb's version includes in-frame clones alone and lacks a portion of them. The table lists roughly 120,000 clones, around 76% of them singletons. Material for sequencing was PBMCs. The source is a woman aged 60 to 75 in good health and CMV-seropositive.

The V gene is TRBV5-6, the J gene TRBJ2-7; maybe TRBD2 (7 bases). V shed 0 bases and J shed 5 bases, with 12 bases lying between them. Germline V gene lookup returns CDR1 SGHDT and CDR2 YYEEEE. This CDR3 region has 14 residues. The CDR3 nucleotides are TGTGCCAGCAGCTTGGCCGGGGGGCTCGACGAGCAGTACTTC. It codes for CASSLAGGLDEQYF.

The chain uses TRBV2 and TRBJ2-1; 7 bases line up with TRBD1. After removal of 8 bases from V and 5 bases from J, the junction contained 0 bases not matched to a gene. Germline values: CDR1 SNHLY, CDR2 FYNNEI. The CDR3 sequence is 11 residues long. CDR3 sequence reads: CASGQDNEQFF. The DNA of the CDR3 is TGTGCCAGCGGACAGGACAATGAGCAGTTCTTC. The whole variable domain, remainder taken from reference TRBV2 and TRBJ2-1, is EPEVTQTPSHQVTQMGQEVILRCVPISNHLYFYWYRQILGQKVEFLVSFYNNEISEKSEIFDDQFSVERPDGSNFTLKIRSTKLEDSAMYFCASGQDNEQFFGPGTRLTVL.

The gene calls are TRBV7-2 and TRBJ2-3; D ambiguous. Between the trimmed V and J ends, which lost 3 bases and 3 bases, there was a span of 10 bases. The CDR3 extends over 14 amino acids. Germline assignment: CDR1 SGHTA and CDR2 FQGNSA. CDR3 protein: CASSFVKRTDTQYF. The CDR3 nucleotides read TGTGCCAGCAGCTTTGTAAAGCGAACAGATACGCAGTATTTT.

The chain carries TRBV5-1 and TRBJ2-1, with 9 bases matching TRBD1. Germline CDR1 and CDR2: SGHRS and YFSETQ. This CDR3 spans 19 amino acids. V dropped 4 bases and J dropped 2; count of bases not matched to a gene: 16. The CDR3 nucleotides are TGCGCCAGCAGCCGGACAGGGGCGGCTAGCGGAACCACCTACAATGAGCAGTTCTTC. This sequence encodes CASSRTGAASGTTYNEQFF.

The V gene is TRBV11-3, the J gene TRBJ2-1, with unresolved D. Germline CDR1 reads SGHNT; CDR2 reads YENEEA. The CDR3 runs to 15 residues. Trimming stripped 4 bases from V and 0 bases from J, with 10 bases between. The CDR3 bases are TGTGCCAGCAGCTCCTCACCGAGCTCCTACAATGAGCAGTTCTTC. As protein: CASSSSPSSYNEQFF.

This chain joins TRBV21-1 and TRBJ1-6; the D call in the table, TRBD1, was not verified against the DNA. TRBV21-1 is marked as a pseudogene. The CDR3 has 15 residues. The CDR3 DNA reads TGTGCCAGCAGCAAAGGGACAGTCTCCCATTCACCCCTCCACTTT. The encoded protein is CASSKGTVSHSPLHF.

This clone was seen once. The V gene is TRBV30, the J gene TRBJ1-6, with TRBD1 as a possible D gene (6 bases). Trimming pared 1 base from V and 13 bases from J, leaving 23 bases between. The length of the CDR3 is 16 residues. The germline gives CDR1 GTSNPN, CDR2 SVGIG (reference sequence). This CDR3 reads CAWSDYRDIRSPPLHF. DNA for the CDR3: TGTGCCTGGAGTGACTATAGGGACATACGAAGTCCCCCCCTCCACTTT.

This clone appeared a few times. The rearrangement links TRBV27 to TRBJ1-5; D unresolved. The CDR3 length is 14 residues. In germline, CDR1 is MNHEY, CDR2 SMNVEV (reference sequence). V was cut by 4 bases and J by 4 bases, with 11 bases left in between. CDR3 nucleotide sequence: TGTGCCAGCAGTTCCTACGACGGGAATCAGCCCCAGCATTTT. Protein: CASSSYDGNQPQHF.

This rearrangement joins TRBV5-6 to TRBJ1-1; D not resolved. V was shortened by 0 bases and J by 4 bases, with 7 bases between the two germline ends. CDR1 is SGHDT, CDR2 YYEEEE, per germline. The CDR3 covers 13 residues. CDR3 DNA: TGTGCCAGCAGCTTGGTGGCGGGCACTGAAGCTTTCTTT. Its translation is CASSLVAGTEAFF. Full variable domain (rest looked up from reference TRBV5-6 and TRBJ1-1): DAGVTQSPTHLIKTRGQQVTLRCSPKSGHDTVSWYQQALGQGPQFIFQYYEEEERQRGNFPDRFSGHQFPNYSSELNVNALLLGDSALYLCASSLVAGTEAFFGQGTRLTVV.

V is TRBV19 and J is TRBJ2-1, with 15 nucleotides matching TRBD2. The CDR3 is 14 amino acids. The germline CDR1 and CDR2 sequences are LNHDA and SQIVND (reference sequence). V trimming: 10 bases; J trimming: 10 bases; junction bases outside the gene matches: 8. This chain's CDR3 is CATTPGLAGGEQFF. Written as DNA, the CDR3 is TGTGCCACCACCCCGGGACTAGCGGGAGGCGAGCAGTTCTTC. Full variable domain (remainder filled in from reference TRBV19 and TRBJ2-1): DGGITQSPKYLFRKEGQNVTLSCEQNLNHDAMYWYRQDPGQGLRLIYYSQIVNDFQKGDIAEGYSVSREKKESFPLTVTSAQKNPTAFYLCATTPGLAGGEQFFGPGTRLTVL.

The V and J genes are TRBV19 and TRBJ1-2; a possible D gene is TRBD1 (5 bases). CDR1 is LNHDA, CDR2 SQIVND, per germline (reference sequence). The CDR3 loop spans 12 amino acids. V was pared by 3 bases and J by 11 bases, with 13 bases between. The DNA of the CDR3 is TGTGCCAGTAGTATCCGGACAAGGGAATACACCTTC. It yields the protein CASSIRTREYTF.

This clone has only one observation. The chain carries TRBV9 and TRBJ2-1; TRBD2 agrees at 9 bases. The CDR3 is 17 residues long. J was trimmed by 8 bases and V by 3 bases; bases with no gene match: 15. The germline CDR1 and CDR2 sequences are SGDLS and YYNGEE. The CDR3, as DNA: TGTGCCAGCAGCGCTGGGGGAGCGGGGGGCACTAGATATGAGCAGTTCTTC. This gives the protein CASSAGGAGGTRYEQFF.

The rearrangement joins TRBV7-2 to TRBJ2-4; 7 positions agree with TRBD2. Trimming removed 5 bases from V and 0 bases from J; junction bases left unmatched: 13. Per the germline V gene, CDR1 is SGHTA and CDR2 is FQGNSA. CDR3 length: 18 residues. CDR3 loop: CASSEAGGRSLAKNIQYF. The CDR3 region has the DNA TGTGCCAGCAGCGAGGCCGGGGGGAGGTCCTTAGCCAAAAACATTCAGTACTTC.

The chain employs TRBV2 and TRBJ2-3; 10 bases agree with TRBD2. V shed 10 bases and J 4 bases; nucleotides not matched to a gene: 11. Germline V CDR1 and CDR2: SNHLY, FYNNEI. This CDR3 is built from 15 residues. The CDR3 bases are TGTGCCACAAGGGAGACTAGCGGGTACGCAGATACGCAGTATTTT. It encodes CATRETSGYADTQYF.

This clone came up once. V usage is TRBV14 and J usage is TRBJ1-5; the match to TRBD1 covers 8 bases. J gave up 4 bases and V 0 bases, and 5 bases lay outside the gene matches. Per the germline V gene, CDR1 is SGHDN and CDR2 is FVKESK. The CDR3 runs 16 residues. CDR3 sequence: CASSQDTGGMNQPQHF. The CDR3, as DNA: TGTGCCAGCAGCCAAGACACAGGGGGTATGAATCAGCCCCAGCATTTT.

The CDR3: CASSFGDRVGTEAFF. Here the CDR3 DNA reads TGTGCCAGCAGCTTCGGGGACAGGGTAGGCACTGAAGCTTTCTTT. The genes are TRBV7-2 and TRBJ1-1, with 9 bases identical to TRBD1. V was clipped by 3 bases and J by 4 bases; unmatched bases: 6. The CDR3 runs 15 residues. Germline CDR1 and CDR2: SGHTA and FQGNSA.

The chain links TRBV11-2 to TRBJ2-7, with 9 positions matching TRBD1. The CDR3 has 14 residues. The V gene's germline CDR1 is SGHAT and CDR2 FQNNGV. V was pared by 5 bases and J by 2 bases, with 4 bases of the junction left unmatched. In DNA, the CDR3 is TGTGCCAGCAGCGCCGGACAGGGGACCTACGAGCAGTACTTC. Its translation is CASSAGQGTYEQYF.

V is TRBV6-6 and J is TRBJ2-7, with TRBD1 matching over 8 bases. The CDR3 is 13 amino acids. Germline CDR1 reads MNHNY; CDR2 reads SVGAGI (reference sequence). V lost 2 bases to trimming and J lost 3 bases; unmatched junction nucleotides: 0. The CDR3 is CASSYTGGYEQYF. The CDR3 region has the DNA TGTGCCAGCAGTTACACAGGGGGCTACGAGCAGTACTTC.

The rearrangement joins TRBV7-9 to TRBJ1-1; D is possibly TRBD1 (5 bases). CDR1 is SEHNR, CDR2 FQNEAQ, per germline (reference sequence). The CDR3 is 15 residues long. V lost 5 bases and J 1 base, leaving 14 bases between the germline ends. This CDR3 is CASSHRGIRNTEAFF. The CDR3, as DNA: TGTGCCAGCAGCCATAGGGGAATAAGGAACACTGAAGCTTTCTTT. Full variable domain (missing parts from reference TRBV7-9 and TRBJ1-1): DTGVSQNPRHKITKRGQNVTFRCDPISEHNRLYWYRQTLGQGPEFLTYFQNEAQLEKSRLLSDRFSAERPKGSFSTLEIQRTEQGDSAMYLCASSHRGIRNTEAFFGQGTRLTVV.

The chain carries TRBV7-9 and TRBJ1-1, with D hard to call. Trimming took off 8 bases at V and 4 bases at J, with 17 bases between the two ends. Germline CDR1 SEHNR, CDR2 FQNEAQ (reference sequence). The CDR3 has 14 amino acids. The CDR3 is CASLTNPGGTEAFF. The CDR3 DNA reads TGTGCCAGCCTCACCAATCCAGGAGGCACTGAAGCTTTCTTT. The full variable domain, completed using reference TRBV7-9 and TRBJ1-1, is DTGVSQNPRHKITKRGQNVTFRCDPISEHNRLYWYRQTLGQGPEFLTYFQNEAQLEKSRLLSDRFSAERPKGSFSTLEIQRTEQGDSAMYLCASLTNPGGTEAFFGQGTRLTVV.

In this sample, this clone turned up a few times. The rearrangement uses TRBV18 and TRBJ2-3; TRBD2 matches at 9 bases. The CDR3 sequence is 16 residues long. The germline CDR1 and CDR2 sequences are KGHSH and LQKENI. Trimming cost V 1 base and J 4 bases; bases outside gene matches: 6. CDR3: CASSPRAGGPPDTQYF. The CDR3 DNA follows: TGTGCCAGCTCACCACGTGCGGGGGGGCCCCCAGATACGCAGTATTTT.